This T cell receptor beta chain was captured in a study of OX40 agonist ivuxolimab in advanced cancers. In the study overall: Six ivuxolimab dose levels, 0.01 to 10 mg/kg, were given intravenously every 2 weeks.

Trimming removed 0 bases at V and 8 bases at J, with 22 bases between. The CDR3 has 16 amino acids. Germline V gives CDR1 GTSNPN, CDR2 SVGIG (reference sequence). This clone was found a few times. The protocol was immunoSEQ multiplex PCR, while the TCRdb copy is restricted to in-frame clones and leaves out a portion. This table has tens of thousands of clones, just over 85% appearing once. The gene calls are TRBV30 and TRBJ1-2; D is possibly TRBD1 (6 bases). The clonotype originates from an adult with an advanced solid tumor such as melanoma, head and neck, liver or kidney cancer. Sequenced here: CD4+ or CD8+ T cells sorted from blood, sampled in a trial of the OX40 agonist ivuxolimab. CDR3 region: CAWSVLPTGFNLGYTF. CDR3 DNA: TGTGCCTGGAGTGTTCTACCGACAGGTTTTAATCTAGGCTACACCTTC.